What follows describes a single T cell receptor (beta chain). Its antigen is not identified. The CDR3 has 16 amino acids. V was cut by 5 bases and J by 0 bases, with 14 bases left in between. From germline, CDR1 is SEHNR and CDR2 FQNEAQ (reference sequence). Healthy HIV-negative adults without recent acute infections or vaccinations served as donors. The sample is drawn from a study of shared clonotypes between healthy human individuals. Study summary: Aged 18 to 49, the donors were a couple of women and a few men.

At the deep level, the assay was run. TCRdb's table, derived via immunoSEQ multiplex PCR, lists solely in-frame clones and lacks some. The repertoire has approximately 2.5 million clones, 80% to 95% of them found once; the top ten carry 0.36%. Study-level findings and limits: A few donors had around 5% of their naive CD4 clonotypes in common.

This chain connects TRBV7-9 to TRBJ1-3; D gene unclear. Source material: naive CD4+ T cells from PBMCs. As to subset: CD45RA+ positively selected. The TCR comes from a man aged 18-30 years in good health. Some clones in this sample may be carry-over from other donors' samples. The CDR3 bases are TGTGCCAGCAGCCCAGGTGGGCAGAGCTCTGGAAACACCATATATTTT. This gives the protein CASSPGGQSSGNTIYF.